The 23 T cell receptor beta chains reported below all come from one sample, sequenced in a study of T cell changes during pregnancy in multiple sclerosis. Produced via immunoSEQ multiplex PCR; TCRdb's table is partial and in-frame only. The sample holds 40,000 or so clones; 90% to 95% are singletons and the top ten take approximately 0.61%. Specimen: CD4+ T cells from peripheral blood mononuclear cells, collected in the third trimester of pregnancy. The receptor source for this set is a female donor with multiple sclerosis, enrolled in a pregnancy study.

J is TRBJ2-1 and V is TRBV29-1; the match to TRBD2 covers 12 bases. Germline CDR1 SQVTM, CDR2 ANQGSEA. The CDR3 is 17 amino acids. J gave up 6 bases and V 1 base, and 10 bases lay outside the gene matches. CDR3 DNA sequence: TGCAGCGTTGAAGGGAGGGGCCTAGCGGGAGGGTTCAATGAGCAGTTCTTC. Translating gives CSVEGRGLAGGFNEQFF.

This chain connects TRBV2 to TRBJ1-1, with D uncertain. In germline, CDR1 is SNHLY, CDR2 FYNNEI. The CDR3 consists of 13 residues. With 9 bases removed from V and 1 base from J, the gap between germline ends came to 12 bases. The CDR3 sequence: CASSKKPNTEAFF. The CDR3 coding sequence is TGTGCCAGTTCTAAAAAGCCGAACACTGAAGCTTTCTTT. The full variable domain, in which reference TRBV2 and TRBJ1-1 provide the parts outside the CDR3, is EPEVTQTPSHQVTQMGQEVILRCVPISNHLYFYWYRQILGQKVEFLVSFYNNEISEKSEIFDDQFSVERPDGSNFTLKIRSTKLEDSAMYFCASSKKPNTEAFFGQGTRLTVV.

CDR3 nucleotide sequence: TGCGCCAGCAGTGAGACCAGGGGAAATGAAAAACTGTTTTTT. It is translated as CASSETRGNEKLFF. The V gene is TRBV10-1, the J gene TRBJ1-4, with D perhaps matching TRBD1 (6 bases). Trimming cost V 2 bases and J 5 bases, with 9 bases left between them. Germline V CDR1 and CDR2: WNHNN, SYGVQD (reference sequence). The CDR3 extends over 14 amino acids.

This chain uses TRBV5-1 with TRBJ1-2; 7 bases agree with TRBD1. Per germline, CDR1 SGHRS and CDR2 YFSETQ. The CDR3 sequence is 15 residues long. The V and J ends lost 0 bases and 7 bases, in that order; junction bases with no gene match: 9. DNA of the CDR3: TGCGCCAGCAGCTTGGCCGTGACAGGGAATGGTGGCTACACCTTC. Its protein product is CASSLAVTGNGGYTF.

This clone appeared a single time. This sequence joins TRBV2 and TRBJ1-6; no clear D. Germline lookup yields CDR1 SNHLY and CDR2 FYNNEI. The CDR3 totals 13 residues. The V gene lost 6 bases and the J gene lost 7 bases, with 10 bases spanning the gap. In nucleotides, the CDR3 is TGTGCCAGCAGAACGGGTGGCAATTCACCCCTCCACTTT. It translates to CASRTGGNSPLHF. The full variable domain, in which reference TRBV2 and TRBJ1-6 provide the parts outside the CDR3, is EPEVTQTPSHQVTQMGQEVILRCVPISNHLYFYWYRQILGQKVEFLVSFYNNEISEKSEIFDDQFSVERPDGSNFTLKIRSTKLEDSAMYFCASRTGGNSPLHFGNGTRLTVT.

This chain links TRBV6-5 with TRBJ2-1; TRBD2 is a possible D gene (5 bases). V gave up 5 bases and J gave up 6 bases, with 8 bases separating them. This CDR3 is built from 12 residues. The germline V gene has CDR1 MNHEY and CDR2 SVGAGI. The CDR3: CASSRTANEQFF. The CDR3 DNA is TGTGCCAGCAGTCGGACTGCCAATGAGCAGTTCTTC.

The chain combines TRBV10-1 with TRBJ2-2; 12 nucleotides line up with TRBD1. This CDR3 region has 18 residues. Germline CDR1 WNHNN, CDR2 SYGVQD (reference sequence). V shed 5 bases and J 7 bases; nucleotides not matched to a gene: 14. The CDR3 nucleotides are TGCGCCAGCAGTTTACTCCGGGACAGGGGGCGCGGTGGCGGGGAGCTGTTTTTT. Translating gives CASSLLRDRGRGGGELFF.

Here the CDR3 DNA reads TGTGCCACCAGCAGGGGACAGGGAACCGGGGAGCTGTTTTTT. Translating gives CATSRGQGTGELFF. This chain links TRBV15 with TRBJ2-2; 9 positions match TRBD1. The germline V gene has CDR1 LNHNV and CDR2 YYDKDF (reference sequence). The V gene end was trimmed by 3 bases and the J gene end by 5 bases; junction bases not matched to a gene: 1. CDR3 length: 14 amino acids.

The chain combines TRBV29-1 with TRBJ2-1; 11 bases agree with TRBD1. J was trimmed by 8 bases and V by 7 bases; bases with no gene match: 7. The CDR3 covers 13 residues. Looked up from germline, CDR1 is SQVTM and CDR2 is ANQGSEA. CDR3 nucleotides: TGCAGCGCCCGGACAGGGGGCTTGGATGAGCAGTTCTTC. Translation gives CSARTGGLDEQFF.

The CDR3 DNA is TGCGCCAGCAGCTTGAAGGTAGGGGGCTGGGAGCAGTACTTC. It encodes CASSLKVGGWEQYF. This chain joins TRBV5-1 and TRBJ2-7, with TRBD1 matching 7 bases. This CDR3 spans 14 amino acids. Trimming took 1 base from V and 7 from J; bases not matched to a gene: 8. From germline, CDR1 is SGHRS and CDR2 YFSETQ.

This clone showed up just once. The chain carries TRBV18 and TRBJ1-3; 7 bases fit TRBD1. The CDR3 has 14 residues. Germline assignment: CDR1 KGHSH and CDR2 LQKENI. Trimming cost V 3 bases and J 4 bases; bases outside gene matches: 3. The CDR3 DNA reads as TGTGCCAGCTCACCGGGACAGACCGGAAACACCATATATTTT. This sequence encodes CASSPGQTGNTIYF. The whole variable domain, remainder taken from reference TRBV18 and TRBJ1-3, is NAGVMQNPRHLVRRRGQEARLRCSPMKGHSHVYWYRQLPEEGLKFMVYLQKENIIDESGMPKERFSAEFPKEGPSILRIQQVVRGDSAAYFCASSPGQTGNTIYFGEGSWLTVV.

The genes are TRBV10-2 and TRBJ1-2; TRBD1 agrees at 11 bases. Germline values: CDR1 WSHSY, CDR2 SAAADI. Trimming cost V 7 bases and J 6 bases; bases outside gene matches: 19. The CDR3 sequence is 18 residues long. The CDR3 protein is CASTRIPGQGDSLHGYTF. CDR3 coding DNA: TGCGCCAGCACCCGAATTCCGGGACAGGGGGACTCCTTACATGGCTACACCTTC.

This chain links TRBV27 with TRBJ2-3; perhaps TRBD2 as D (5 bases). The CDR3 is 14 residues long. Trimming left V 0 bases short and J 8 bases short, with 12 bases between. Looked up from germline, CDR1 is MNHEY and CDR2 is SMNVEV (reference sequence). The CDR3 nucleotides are TGTGCCAGCAGTTTATCGTTGTTTGAGGGTACGCAGTATTTT. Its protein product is CASSLSLFEGTQYF.

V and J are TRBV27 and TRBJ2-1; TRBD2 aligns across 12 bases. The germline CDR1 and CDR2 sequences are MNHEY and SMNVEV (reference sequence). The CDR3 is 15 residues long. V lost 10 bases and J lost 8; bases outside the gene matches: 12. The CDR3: CATRKTSGSTYEQFF. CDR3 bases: TGTGCCACCCGGAAGACTAGCGGGAGTACCTATGAGCAGTTCTTC.

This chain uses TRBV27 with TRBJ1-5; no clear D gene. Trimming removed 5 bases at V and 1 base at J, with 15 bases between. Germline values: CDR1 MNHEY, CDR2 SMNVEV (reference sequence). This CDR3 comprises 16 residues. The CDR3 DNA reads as TGTGCCAGCAGTGCAGAGGGCCGGGCAAGCAATCAGCCCCAGCATTTT. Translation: CASSAEGRASNQPQHF.

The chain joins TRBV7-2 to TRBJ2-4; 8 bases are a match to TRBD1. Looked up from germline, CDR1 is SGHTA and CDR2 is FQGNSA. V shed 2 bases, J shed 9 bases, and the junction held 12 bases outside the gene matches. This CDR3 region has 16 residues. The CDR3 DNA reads TGTGCCAGCAGCTTAATGAGGGGACAGGCGGGAAGCATTCAGTACTTC. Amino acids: CASSLMRGQAGSIQYF.

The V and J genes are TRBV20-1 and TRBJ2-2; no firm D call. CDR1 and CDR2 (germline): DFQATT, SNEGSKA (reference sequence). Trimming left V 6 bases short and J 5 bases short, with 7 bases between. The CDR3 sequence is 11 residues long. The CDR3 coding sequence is TGCAGTGCGGTCAGGACCGGGGAGCTGTTTTTT. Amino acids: CSAVRTGELFF.

CDR3 region: CASSQAPPGQGGNTIYF. CDR3 DNA sequence: TGCGCCAGCAGCCAAGCTCCACCGGGACAGGGCGGAAACACCATATATTTT. The V gene is TRBV4-1, the J gene TRBJ1-3; 9 bases match TRBD1. Germline CDR1 MGHRA, CDR2 YSYEKL. The CDR3 covers 17 residues. Trimming at V came to 1 base and at J to 4 bases, leaving 8 bases not matched to a gene.

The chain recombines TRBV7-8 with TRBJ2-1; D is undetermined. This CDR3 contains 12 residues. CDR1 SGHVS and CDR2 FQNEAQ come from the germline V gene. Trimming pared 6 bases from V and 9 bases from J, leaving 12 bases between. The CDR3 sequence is CASSFSSSEQFF. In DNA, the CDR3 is TGTGCCAGCAGTTTTAGTAGTAGTGAGCAGTTCTTC.

CDR3 sequence reads: CASSVGTTGELFF. The CDR3, as DNA: TGTGCCAGCAGCGTAGGGACAACCGGGGAGCTGTTTTTT. This rearrangement joins TRBV9 to TRBJ2-2; a weak D match, TRBD1 (5 bases). Trimming removed 0 bases at V and 5 bases at J, with 5 bases between. Germline V gene sequence: CDR1 SGDLS, CDR2 YYNGEE. The CDR3 runs 13 residues. The variable domain in full, with the rest retrieved from reference TRBV9 and TRBJ2-2, is DSGVTQTPKHLITATGQRVTLRCSPRSGDLSVYWYQQSLDQGLQFLIQYYNGEERAKGNILERFSAQQFPDLHSELNLSSLELGDSALYFCASSVGTTGELFFGEGSRLTVL.

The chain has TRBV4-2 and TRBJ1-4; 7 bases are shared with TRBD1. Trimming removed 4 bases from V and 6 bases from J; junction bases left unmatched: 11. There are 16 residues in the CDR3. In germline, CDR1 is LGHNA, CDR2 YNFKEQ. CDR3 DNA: TGTGCCAGCAGCCGCGCACAGGGGCAGGGGGATGAAAAACTGTTTTTT. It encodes CASSRAQGQGDEKLFF.

CDR3 coding DNA: TGTGCCAGCAGTAAACAGGGGTACGAGCAGTACTTC. The encoded protein is CASSKQGYEQYF. The J gene is TRBJ2-7, the V gene TRBV25-1; the match to TRBD1 covers 7 bases. The CDR3 loop spans 12 amino acids. V was clipped by 5 bases and J by 4 bases; unmatched bases: 2. The germline gives CDR1 MGHDK, CDR2 SYGVNS.

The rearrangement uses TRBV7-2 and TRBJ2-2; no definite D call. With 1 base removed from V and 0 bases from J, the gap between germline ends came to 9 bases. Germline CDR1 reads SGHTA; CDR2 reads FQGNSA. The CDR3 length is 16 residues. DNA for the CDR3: TGTGCCAGCAGCTTAGGTTCGCGTTCGAACACCGGGGAGCTGTTTTTT. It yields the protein CASSLGSRSNTGELFF.